This T cell receptor (beta chain) was found in a study of beta chain features in type 1 diabetes. Study conclusions and caveats: Fewer junction insertions and more nucleotide deletions appeared in type 1 diabetes patients.

In the case of this clone: Its antigen is currently unknown.

Every bit of the isolated RNA underwent reverse transcription, so sequencing read expressed TCRB transcripts. Naive, central memory and regulatory T cell samples averaged around 3.5 million immunoSEQ reads each. The protocol was immunoSEQ multiplex PCR, while the TCRdb copy is restricted to in-frame clones and leaves out a portion. The table records around 340,000 clones, around 8% of them present only once. Source material: central memory CD4+ T cells from blood. This receptor was taken from a woman under 30 in good health.

The CDR3 loop is CASSPGTSSREQYF. CDR3 nucleotide sequence: TGCGCCAGCAGCCCCGGGACTAGCTCGAGGGAGCAGTACTTC. This rearrangement joins TRBV5-1 to TRBJ2-7; 9 nucleotides line up with TRBD2. The CDR3 runs 14 residues. In germline, CDR1 is SGHRS, CDR2 YFSETQ. V trimming: 4 bases; J trimming: 7 bases; junction bases outside the gene matches: 9.